A single count supports the clone carrying this T cell receptor beta chain. Antigen: not known. The CDR3 has 16 amino acids. Trimming stripped 0 bases from V and 4 bases from J, with 17 bases between. Germline V lookup: CDR1 DFQATT, CDR2 SNEGSKA (reference sequence). Patients chosen for sequencing had CD8+CD57+ cells that had expanded, as shown by flow cytometry. A severe acquired aplastic anemia diagnosis applied to all patients. All patients were therapy-naive when blood was sampled. These data originate in a study of CD8+CD57+ T cells in acquired aplastic anemia. About the study: Sorting CD4+ and CD8+ cells gave DNA averaging approximately 2.9 ug. Regarding the study as a whole: Some 31 CD8+ CDR3 sequences were shared between patients and controls.

Genomic DNA constituted the template upon which TCR beta VDJ and CDR3 profiling was performed. TCRdb ran MiXCR on the reads and lists one entry per CDR3 protein. The profile shows some 200,000 distinct CDR3 sequences, about half of them singletons. This sequence was found in a human donor with aplastic anemia. The chain combines TRBV20-1 with TRBJ2-3, with D maybe TRBD2 (6 bases). Specimen: sorted CD4+, CD8+, or CD8+CD57+ T cells (not recorded which) from PBMCs. CDR3 sequence: CSARDLTGGEADTQYF. The DNA for the CDR3 is TGCAGTGCTAGAGATCTGACTGGAGGGGAGGCAGATACGCAGTATTTT.